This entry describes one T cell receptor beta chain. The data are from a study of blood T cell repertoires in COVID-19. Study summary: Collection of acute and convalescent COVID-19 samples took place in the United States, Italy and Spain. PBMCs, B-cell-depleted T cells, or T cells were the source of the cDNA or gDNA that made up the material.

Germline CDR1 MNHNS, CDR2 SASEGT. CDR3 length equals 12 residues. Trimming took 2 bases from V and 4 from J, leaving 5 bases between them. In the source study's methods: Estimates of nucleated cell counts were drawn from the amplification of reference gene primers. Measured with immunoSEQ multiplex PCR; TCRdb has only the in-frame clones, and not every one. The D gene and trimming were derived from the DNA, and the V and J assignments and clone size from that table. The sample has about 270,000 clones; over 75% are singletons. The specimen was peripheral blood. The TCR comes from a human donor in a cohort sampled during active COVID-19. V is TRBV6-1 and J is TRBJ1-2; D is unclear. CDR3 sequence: CASSEIGYGYTF. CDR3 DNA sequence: TGTGCCAGCAGTGAAATCGGCTATGGCTACACCTTC.